This TCR beta chain was sequenced for a study of T cell responses to AZD1222 COVID-19 vaccine. About the research overall: It was second doses at about 4 or about 12 weeks that were pooled. Regarding the study as a whole: Most donors were white British and more were female, and clonal diversity was possibly underestimated.

Sequencing was performed with immunoSEQ multiplex PCR; in TCRdb, only in-frame clones are kept and a portion is missing. The sample carries about 95,000 clones, about 89% recorded once. Remarks on this clone: Its matching antigen is unknown.

V lost 1 base and J lost 5; bases outside the gene matches: 12. CDR3 length: 18 amino acids. The germline V gene has CDR1 KGHDR and CDR2 SFDVKD. The chain joins TRBV24-1 to TRBJ1-1; 10 bases align to TRBD1. The source was peripheral blood, collected on day 0 of AZD1222 vaccination. The TCR sequence derives from an adult in good health. CDR3 nucleotide sequence: TGTGCCACCAGTGATTTTCCTGTTCCCCGACAGGGGGCGACTGAAGCTTTCTTT. Its translation is CATSDFPVPRQGATEAFF.